The present entry profiles one T cell receptor (beta chain) with its context. The antigen is not known. The data are from a study of CD8 T cells in Susac syndrome. The CDR3 runs to 14 residues. The junction had 6 bases not matched to a gene; V was cut back by 2 bases and J by 4 bases. CDR1 and CDR2 from the germline V gene are DFQATT and SNEGSKA (reference sequence). It was with random hexamers that about 0.45 to 1 ug RNA was reverse transcribed. Amplification of TCR beta CDR3 spanned 54 Vbeta and 13 Jbeta via immunoSEQ multiplex PCR. TCRdb re-analysed the immunoSEQ multiplex PCR reads in MiXCR, keeping a single row per CDR3 protein. The sample includes 150,000 to 160,000 distinct CDR3 sequences, 85% to 95% of them seen just once. Fulfillment of recently defined diagnostic criteria for definite or probable disease was shown by the patients with Susac syndrome. FACS enriched CD8+ TEMRA cells, while bulk CD8+ and CD4+ were negatively isolated.

Overall study results and limits: When the CD4+ T cell repertoires of patients with Susac syndrome were examined, they did not show any clonal expansion.

Sequencing input: CD4+ T cells from PBMCs. V gene TRBV20-1 combines with J gene TRBJ2-5; 8 bases match TRBD2. This TCR was recovered from a human donor with Susac syndrome. The CDR3 sequence is CSARSGLAGETQYF. In DNA, the CDR3 is TGCAGTGCTAGATCCGGACTAGCAGGAGAGACCCAGTACTTC.